Shown below are 7 T cell receptor beta chains from a single sample sequenced in a study of blood T cell repertoires in COVID-19. Clones were sequenced by immunoSEQ multiplex PCR, and TCRdb holds only the in-frame ones, with some missing. Of tens of thousands of clones listed, just over 85% are singletons. The sample comprised peripheral blood. The receptors were sampled from an elderly woman in a cohort sampled during active or convalescent COVID-19.

The chain has TRBV12-3 or TRBV12-4 and TRBJ1-2, with D possibly being TRBD1 (6 bases). The V end was cut by 6 bases, the J end by 9 bases, with 17 bases between. The CDR3 extends over 13 amino acids. DNA of the CDR3: TGTGCCAGCAGACATGGGACACCCGGGAGCTACACCTTC. Protein sequence: CASRHGTPGSYTF.

The sample holds one count of this clone. V is TRBV3-1 (or the pseudogene TRBV3-2) and J is TRBJ1-4, with 9 positions matching TRBD1. The V gene's germline CDR1 is LGHDT and CDR2 YNNKEL (reference sequence). Unmatched junction bases numbered 8, after V lost 4 bases and J lost 8 bases. This CDR3 spans 15 amino acids. The CDR3 nucleotides are TGTGCCAGCAGCCTATGGGGGACAGGGAGGGAAAAACTGTTTTTT. It yields the protein CASSLWGTGREKLFF.

This rearrangement joins TRBV5-1 to TRBJ2-1, with 14 bases matching TRBD2. The CDR3 is 18 amino acids. Germline CDR1 and CDR2: SGHRS and YFSETQ. Trimming removed 3 bases from V and 4 bases from J; junction bases left unmatched: 9. CDR3 residues: CASSYGTSGRNSYNEQFF. The CDR3 DNA follows: TGCGCCAGCAGCTACGGGACTAGCGGGAGAAACAGTTACAATGAGCAGTTCTTC.

V gene TRBV15 combines with J gene TRBJ1-2; D ambiguous. Trimming stripped 0 bases from V and 6 bases from J, with 11 bases between. The CDR3 consists of 14 residues. Germline V CDR1 and CDR2: LNHNV, YYDKDF (reference sequence). The DNA of the CDR3 is TGTGCCACCAGCAGAGAACGGGGAACGGATGGCTACACCTTC. Protein sequence: CATSRERGTDGYTF.

The rearrangement links TRBV19 to TRBJ1-3; 7 bases fit TRBD1. The V gene's germline CDR1 is LNHDA and CDR2 SQIVND (reference sequence). This CDR3 contains 14 residues. With 6 bases clipped from V and 3 bases from J, the junction kept 5 bases outside the gene matches. The CDR3 sequence: CASREQGLGNTIYF. The CDR3 coding sequence is TGTGCCAGTAGGGAACAGGGGCTTGGAAACACCATATATTTT.

V usage is TRBV7-6 and J usage is TRBJ1-4; D possibly corresponds to TRBD1 (5 bases). The germline V gene has CDR1 SGHVS and CDR2 FNYEAQ. The ends were cut back, 5 bases at V and 8 bases at J, with 12 bases in the middle. CDR3 size: 13 residues. CDR3 sequence: CASSVRQSEKLFF. The DNA of the CDR3 is TGTGCCAGCAGCGTAAGACAGTCAGAAAAACTGTTTTTT.

This clone has a single count. This rearrangement joins TRBV6-1 to TRBJ1-6, with 9 bases aligning to TRBD1. After removal of 1 base from V and 9 bases from J, the junction contained 7 bases not matched to a gene. This CDR3 has 16 residues. The germline gives CDR1 MNHNS, CDR2 SASEGT. CDR3 nucleotide sequence: TGTGCCAGCAGTGAAGGGCGCGGGACAGGGACTTCACCCCTCCACTTT. This codes for CASSEGRGTGTSPLHF.